A selection of T cell receptor beta chains follows, all from one sample in a study of blood T cell repertoires in COVID-19. TCRdb keeps only in-frame clones here, not all; method: immunoSEQ multiplex PCR. The table includes roughly 130,000 clones, approximately 80% detected once. Input material: peripheral blood. These receptors were taken from a man aged 70 or older with acute or convalescent COVID-19. Each CDR3 is given with its conserved first and last residue. D genes are given only for firm matches. A row's size may be missing; if present it is once, few, many or a size class.

v_call	clone_size	j_call	d_call	cdr3_nt	cdr3_aa
TRBV14	NA	TRBJ2-2	TRBD1	TGTGCCAGCAGCCCCGACAGGGGGCCGAACACCGGGGAGCTGTTTTTT	CASSPDRGPNTGELFF
TRBV4-1	NA	TRBJ2-3	TRBD2	TGCGCCAGCAGCCGCACCCTCCCGGGACTAGCGTTGCATTGGCCGCAGTATTTT	CASSRTLPGLALHWPQYF
TRBV7-8	NA	TRBJ2-1	NA	TGTGCCAGCAGCTTAGAGTTTGGACAAAGCTCCTACAATGAGCAGTTCTTC	CASSLEFGQSSYNEQFF
TRBV5-1	NA	TRBJ1-1	NA	TGCGCCAGCACCCCCGGTGCGGACACTGAAGCTTTCTTT	CASTPGADTEAFF
TRBV12-5	NA	TRBJ2-1	NA	TGTGCTAGTCTACCAAGCTCCTACAATGAGCAGTTCTTC	CASLPSSYNEQFF
TRBV3-1/TRBV3-2	NA	TRBJ2-3	TRBD2	TGTGCCAGCAGCTTCGGGACTACGGATACGCAGTATTTT	CASSFGTTDTQYF
TRBV30	NA	TRBJ2-2	TRBD2	TGTGCCTGGTCTTGGGGGGGGAACACCGGGGAGCTGTTTTTT	CAWSWGGNTGELFF
TRBV7-9	NA	TRBJ1-1	NA	TGTGCCACCTACCGTGGTCAGGGAACCACTGAAGCTTTCTTT	CATYRGQGTTEAFF
TRBV6-5	NA	TRBJ1-1	NA	TGTGCCAGCAGTTACTCTGAGAGGAACACTGAAGCTTTCTTT	CASSYSERNTEAFF
TRBV7-2	NA	TRBJ2-3	TRBD2	TGTGCCAGCAGCTTAGTCGGACTAGCGGCCACAGATACGCAGTATTTT	CASSLVGLAATDTQYF
TRBV3-1/TRBV3-2	few	TRBJ1-2	TRBD1	TGTGCCAGCAGCCACCGATGGACAGGTGACTATGGCTACACCTTC	CASSHRWTGDYGYTF
TRBV4-2	NA	TRBJ2-5	TRBD2	TGTGCCAGCAGCCAAGATTACGGGACTAGCGGGTACCAAGAGACCCAGTACTTC	CASSQDYGTSGYQETQYF
TRBV7-2	NA	TRBJ2-7	NA	TGTGCCAGCAGTGCCGCATGGCACTACGAGCAGTACTTC	CASSAAWHYEQYF
TRBV5-1	NA	TRBJ2-2	TRBD2	TGCGCCAGCAGCTTACTAGCGGGGGAATTCGGGGAGCTGTTTTTT	CASSLLAGEFGELFF
TRBV9	NA	TRBJ2-3	NA	TGTGCCAGCAGCGTAGGTCGGCTCGGGGGGCCCGGTCTCAGGGGCCGCACAGATACGCAGTATTTT	CASSVGRLGGPGLRGRTDTQYF
TRBV19	NA	TRBJ1-5	NA	TGTGCCAGTACAGGGACTCATAGCAATCAGCCCCAGCATTTT	CASTGTHSNQPQHF
TRBV3-1/TRBV3-2	NA	TRBJ2-3	TRBD1	TGTGCCAGCAGCCAAGACGACAGGGGACCCACAGATACGCAGTATTTT	CASSQDDRGPTDTQYF
TRBV19	few	TRBJ2-1	TRBD1	TGTGCCAGTAGTCCCCGGACAGGGGCGGGATATTCCTACAATGAGCAGTTCTTC	CASSPRTGAGYSYNEQFF
TRBV5-8	NA	TRBJ1-4	NA	TGTGCCAGCAGCTTCAAGGGAGGTTCGCAACTGTTTTTT	CASSFKGGSQLFF
TRBV28	NA	TRBJ2-1	TRBD1	TGTGCCAGCAGGCCCTCAGGACAGGGTCCCTACAATGAGCAGTTCTTC	CASRPSGQGPYNEQFF
TRBV28	NA	TRBJ2-7	NA	TGTGCCAGCAGTTTAATTAGGGAGATAAGCTCCTACGAGCAGTACTTC	CASSLIREISSYEQYF
TRBV10-1	NA	TRBJ1-2	NA	TGCGCCAGCAGTGAGGGGTGGGGGGGCGAGGCTGGCTACACCTTC	CASSEGWGGEAGYTF
TRBV6-1	NA	TRBJ2-3	NA	TGTGCCAGCAGTGAAAATTTCAGATGGCAGGGCACAGATACGCAGTATTTT	CASSENFRWQGTDTQYF
TRBV12-3/TRBV12-4	NA	TRBJ2-7	NA	TGTGCCAGCAGGGGCAGGGGCTACGAGCAGTACTTC	CASRGRGYEQYF
TRBV27	NA	TRBJ1-2	TRBD1	TGTGCCAGCAGCGACAGGGGGCGATATGGCTACACCTTC	CASSDRGRYGYTF
TRBV11-2	NA	TRBJ1-6	NA	TGTGCCAGCAGCTTTATCGTGGGTCGGGCCCTCCACTTT	CASSFIVGRALHF
TRBV29-1	NA	TRBJ2-5	NA	TGCAGCGTCGGACTGGGGAAAGAGACCCAGTACTTC	CSVGLGKETQYF
TRBV11-3	NA	TRBJ2-1	NA	TGTGCCAGCAGCTTAGATCGGCTAGAGGTGCAGTTCTTC	CASSLDRLEVQFF
TRBV5-5	NA	TRBJ2-3	TRBD1	TGTGCCAGCAGCCCCCAGGGGGCAGATACGCAGTATTTT	CASSPQGADTQYF
TRBV2	NA	TRBJ1-2	TRBD1	TGTGCCAGCAGTATGACAGGGGGTGGCTACACCTTC	CASSMTGGGYTF
TRBV6-5	many	TRBJ1-2	NA	TGTGCCTGTACCGGGATCCGAGGGGGCTACACCTTC	CACTGIRGGYTF
TRBV30	NA	TRBJ1-2	NA	TGTGCCTGGAGTATGGTTGTGCTAAACAGGGTGGTCTATGGCTACACCTTC	CAWSMVVLNRVVYGYTF
TRBV5-1	NA	TRBJ2-2	TRBD2	TGCGCCAGCAGCTCACGGACTAGCGGGGGGAACACCGGGGAGCTGTTTTTT	CASSSRTSGGNTGELFF
TRBV5-5	NA	TRBJ1-1	NA	TGTGCCAGCAGCTTGGTTGTAGCTGAGAACACTGAAGCTTTCTTT	CASSLVVAENTEAFF
TRBV7-2	NA	TRBJ1-5	NA	TGTGCCAGCAGCCCCGGTCGGTATCAGCCCCAGCATTTT	CASSPGRYQPQHF
TRBV6-5	NA	TRBJ1-1	NA	TGTGCCAGCAGACAACGACAGAGTAACACTGAAGCTTTCTTT	CASRQRQSNTEAFF
TRBV27	NA	TRBJ2-7	NA	TGTGCCAGCGGAACGCGGTTCAGCTCCTACGAGCAGTACTTC	CASGTRFSSYEQYF
TRBV2	NA	TRBJ1-5	TRBD1	TGTGCCAGCAGTGCGGACAGGGTTAGCAATCAGCCCCAGCATTTT	CASSADRVSNQPQHF
TRBV7-9	NA	TRBJ1-5	TRBD1	TGTGCCAGCAGCCCTAACAGGGGCGGTCAGCCCCAGCATTTT	CASSPNRGGQPQHF
TRBV4-2	NA	TRBJ2-7	NA	TGTGCCAGCAGCCAAGGATCGGGGGATTACGAGCAGTACTTC	CASSQGSGDYEQYF
TRBV18	NA	TRBJ1-2	NA	TGTGCCAGCTCACCAGGGCGGGGCGACTATGGCTACACCTTC	CASSPGRGDYGYTF
TRBV28	NA	TRBJ2-7	TRBD1	TGTGCCAGCACCCCGCTGGGACAGGGTTGGGAGTACAAGCAGTACTTC	CASTPLGQGWEYKQYF
TRBV7-2	NA	TRBJ1-1	NA	TGTGCCAGCACCCCATTGAAGTTGGGAGGGGACACTGAAGCTTTCTTT	CASTPLKLGGDTEAFF
TRBV9	few	TRBJ1-2	NA	TGTGCCAGCAGCCGCTCGCCTAACACAGGGAACTATGGCTACACCTTC	CASSRSPNTGNYGYTF
TRBV21-1	NA	TRBJ2-1	NA	TGTGCCAGCAGCAAAGAAACCGGGACTAGCGGGGGGAGGGATGAGCAGTTCTTC	CASSKETGTSGGRDEQFF
TRBV28	NA	TRBJ1-5	NA	TGTGCCAGCAGTTTCGGCGGCAGGGTCTCCGGTAGTCAGCCCCAGCATTTT	CASSFGGRVSGSQPQHF
TRBV19	NA	TRBJ1-2	TRBD1	TGTGCCAGTAGTAGAGGACAGGAGATGCGAGGCTACACCTTC	CASSRGQEMRGYTF
TRBV6-6	NA	TRBJ1-5	NA	TGTGCCAGCAGTTACTCCCCCGGGGAGGACCCGGAGCCCCAGCATTTT	CASSYSPGEDPEPQHF
TRBV2	NA	TRBJ1-1	NA	TGTGCCAGCAGTGGACAGTTCACTGAAGCTTTCTTT	CASSGQFTEAFF
TRBV27	NA	TRBJ2-1	TRBD2	TGTGCCAGCAGTTTAACGGCGGGAGTTACCTACAATGAGCAGTTCTTC	CASSLTAGVTYNEQFF
TRBV5-4	NA	TRBJ1-6	NA	TGTGCCAGCAGCGGCGGACAGTTTAATTCACCCCTCCACTTT	CASSGGQFNSPLHF
TRBV12-3/TRBV12-4	NA	TRBJ2-7	NA	TGTGCCAGCAGTTTAGCCGGCTCCTACGAGCAGTACTTC	CASSLAGSYEQYF
TRBV5-1	NA	TRBJ2-7	NA	TGCGCCAGCAGAACCGCGGCGAGCTCCTACGAGCAGTACTTC	CASRTAASSYEQYF
TRBV6-2/TRBV6-3	NA	TRBJ2-7	NA	TGTGCCAGCAGTTTCAGGGTCTACGAGCAGTACTTC	CASSFRVYEQYF
TRBV6-1	NA	TRBJ1-1	NA	TGTGCCAGCAGTGAAGTTTGGAAGCGCGCTGAAGCTTTCTTT	CASSEVWKRAEAFF